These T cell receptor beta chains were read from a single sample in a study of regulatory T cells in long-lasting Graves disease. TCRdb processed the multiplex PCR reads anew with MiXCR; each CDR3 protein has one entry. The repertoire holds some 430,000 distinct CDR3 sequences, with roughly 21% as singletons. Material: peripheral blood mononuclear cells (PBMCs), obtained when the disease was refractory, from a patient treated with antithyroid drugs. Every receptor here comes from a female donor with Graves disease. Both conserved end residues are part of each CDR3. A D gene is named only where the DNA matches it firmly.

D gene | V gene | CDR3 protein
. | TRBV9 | CASSVGPGAETQYF
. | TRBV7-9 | CASSLAPGHNSPLHF
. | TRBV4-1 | CASSPHGAGPEETQYF
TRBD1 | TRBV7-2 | CASSTGTGGQYEQYF
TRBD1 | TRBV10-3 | CAITSQQGANTEAFF
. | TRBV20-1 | CSARRVAGNPTNEKLFF
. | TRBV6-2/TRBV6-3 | CASSSRENQPQHF
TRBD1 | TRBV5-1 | CASSQTGGGYGYTF
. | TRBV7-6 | CASSSGGKLFF
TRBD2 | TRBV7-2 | CAIPSGSMWDTQYF
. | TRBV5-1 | CASSGVGETQYF
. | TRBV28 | CASSLPRTAGGGYGYTF
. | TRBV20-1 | CSARRSGGADQETQYF
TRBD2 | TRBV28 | CASSPEGLKETQYF
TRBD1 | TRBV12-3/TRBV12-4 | CASSLWDRYTDTQYF
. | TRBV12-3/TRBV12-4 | CASSSRTVSNYGYTF
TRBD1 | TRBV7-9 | CASSYRDRGTDTQYF
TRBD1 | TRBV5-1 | CASSLPQGTPMSYEQYF
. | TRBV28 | CASNAGPFGKLFF
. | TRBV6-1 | CASRIRGGPNYGYTF
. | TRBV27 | CASSLVGTAYEQYF
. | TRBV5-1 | CASGYDSRPSYEQYF
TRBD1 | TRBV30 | CAGTATNEKLFF
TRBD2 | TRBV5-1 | CASSRGTSGTKGGNEQYF
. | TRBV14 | CASSHGLYEQYF
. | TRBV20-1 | CSARVPRGYGYTF
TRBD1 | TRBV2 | CASSAQGRAFF
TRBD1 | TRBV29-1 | CSVEDPVVGGYKQYF
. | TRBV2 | CASSEGGSHTEAFF
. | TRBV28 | CASSLPGPTGGGYTF
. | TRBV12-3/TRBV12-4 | CASTIGSSNQPQHF